The 5 T cell receptor beta chains presented below share a single source sample, sequenced in a study of T cells expressing NK-cell markers. TCRdb re-called the 5' RACE reads; every CDR3 protein appears as one record, without DNA. The ten most abundant clones cover around 11% of a sample with about 390,000 distinct CDR3 sequences. The sample was blood T cells: a sorted CD56 or NKG2C T cell subset, CD4+ or CD8+ T cells, or bulk PBMC T cells (not recorded which). These receptors were collected from a woman aged 50 to 60 in good health.

The chain has TRBV11-2 and TRBJ2-5; TCRdb indicates TRBD1, and absent DNA this call remains unverified. The CDR3 totals 16 residues. The germline CDR1 and CDR2 sequences are SGHAT and FQNNGV. The CDR3 is CASSPDGQGGQETQYF.

This chain links TRBV6-1 with TRBJ2-4; as DNA is missing, the TRBD2 call by TCRdb cannot be tested. The CDR3 is made up of 16 amino acids. Looked up from germline, CDR1 is MNHNS and CDR2 is SASEGT. CDR3 sequence: CASSELASGRRGIQYF.

This chain joins TRBV5-4 and TRBJ2-1; TCRdb proposes TRBD1, but this gene call is untestable without DNA. Germline-derived CDR1 and CDR2 are SGHNT and YYREEE (reference sequence). CDR3 size: 15 residues. CDR3 region: CASTLEQGGYNEQFF.

This CDR3 is CASSLGVQGNYEQYF. The chain is built from TRBV7-9 and TRBJ2-7; TCRdb's D call of TRBD1 is untestable without DNA. Germline CDR1 and CDR2: SEHNR and FQNEAQ (reference sequence). This CDR3 has 15 amino acids.

The V call is TRBV27, the J call TRBJ2-5; TCRdb's D call of TRBD1 is untestable without DNA. CDR1 and CDR2 (germline): MNHEY, SMNVEV (reference sequence). This CDR3 is built from 11 residues. This CDR3 reads CATHRGQAQYF.